A single T cell receptor beta chain is shown here with its context. Sequencing was performed with immunoSEQ multiplex PCR; in TCRdb, only in-frame clones are kept and a portion is missing. There are 110,000 to 150,000 clones in the sample; around 92% occur only once, and around 3.5% lies in the top ten. This entry belongs to a study of T cell responses to AZD1222 COVID-19 vaccine. Germline CDR1 is MDHEN and CDR2 is SYDVKM. This CDR3 comprises 17 residues. Trimming cost V 5 bases and J 2 bases; bases outside gene matches: 8. V is TRBV28 and J is TRBJ2-3; 12 bases are a match to TRBD2. Sequenced here: peripheral blood, sampled 28 days after the second AZD1222 dose. The receptor's source is an adult who received the AZD1222 COVID-19 vaccine. DNA of the CDR3: TGTGCCAGCAGTCCACCGGGACTAGCGGGCTTCACAGATACGCAGTATTTT. As protein: CASSPPGLAGFTDTQYF. The complete variable domain, with remaining parts taken from reference TRBV28 and TRBJ2-3, reads DVKVTQSSRYLVKRTGEKVFLECVQDMDHENMFWYRQDPGLGLRLIYFSYDVKMKEKGDIPEGYSVSREKKERFSLILESASTNQTSMYLCASSPPGLAGFTDTQYFGPGTRLTVL.